The present T cell receptor (beta chain) was sequenced within a study of cytomegalovirus exposure and HLA in healthy donors. The CDR3 covers 12 residues. Germline loops: CDR1 MNHEY, CDR2 SVGAGI. V shed 5 bases and J shed 6 bases, with 10 bases lying between them. Primers for the PCR totalled 60 Vbeta and 13 Jbeta. Repertoires were generated with immunoSEQ multiplex PCR, while TCRdb's copy carries only in-frame clones and drops some. The sample holds 130,000 or so clones, roughly three fifths seen once. This clone was observed a handful of times. The source of this sequence is an older woman in good health and CMV-seronegative. The chain carries TRBV6-5 and TRBJ1-2; TRBD1 might be the D (6 bases). Sequenced sample: PBMCs. CDR3 in DNA: TGTGCCAGCAGTCTACAGGGTAATGGCTACACCTTC. It specifies CASSLQGNGYTF.